This T cell receptor beta chain derives from a study of cytomegalovirus exposure and HLA in healthy donors. Findings and caveats of the study: In a later analysis, specific HLA alleles were associated with more than 15,000 TCR beta sequences at a 0.05 false discovery rate. TRBV6-2, TRBV6-3 and some other V segments were excluded as indistinguishable. DRB1 had the most TCR associations and HLA-C the fewest, a later analysis found, with rates varying by HLA locus. Analysis was carried out at a later point, and it linked a missense DCLRE1C variant to TCR beta V- and J-gene trimming.

Concerning this clone itself: Its antigen remains unknown. The junction shows a germline mismatch at one end, possibly a read error.

This PCR relied on a set of 60 Vbeta primers and 13 Jbeta primers. TCRdb's table, derived via immunoSEQ multiplex PCR, lists solely in-frame clones and lacks some. The data show 120,000 to 150,000 clones, with about 61% seen just once and around 1.8% held by the top ten. Germline V gene data show CDR1 as SNHLY and CDR2 as FYNNEI. CDR3 length equals 11 residues. The TCR sequence derives from a male donor in good health and CMV-seronegative. The J gene is TRBJ1-1, the V gene TRBV2, with D possibly TRBD1 on 6 matching bases. The specimen was PBMCs. The DNA for the CDR3 is TGTGCCAGCAGAATCAGGGGATGGGCTTCCTTT. Its protein product is CASRIRGWASF.